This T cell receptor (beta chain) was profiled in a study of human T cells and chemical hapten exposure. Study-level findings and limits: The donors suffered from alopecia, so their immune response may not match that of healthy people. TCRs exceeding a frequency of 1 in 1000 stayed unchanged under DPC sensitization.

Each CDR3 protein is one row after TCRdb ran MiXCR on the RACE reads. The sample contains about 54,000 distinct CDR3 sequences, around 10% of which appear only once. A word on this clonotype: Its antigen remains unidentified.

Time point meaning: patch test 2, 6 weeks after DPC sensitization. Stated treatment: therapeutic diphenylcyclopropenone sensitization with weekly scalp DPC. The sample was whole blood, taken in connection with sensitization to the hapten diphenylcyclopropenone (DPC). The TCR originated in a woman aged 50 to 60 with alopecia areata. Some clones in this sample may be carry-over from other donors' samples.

The CDR3 here is CATPQGYNEKLFF. CDR3 DNA sequence: TGTGCCACCCCACAGGGATATAATGAAAAACTGTTTTTT. This chain joins TRBV7-9 and TRBJ1-4; D perhaps matches TRBD1 (6 bases). With 10 bases removed from V and 4 bases from J, the gap between germline ends came to 13 bases. Germline V gene sequence: CDR1 SEHNR, CDR2 FQNEAQ (reference sequence). The CDR3 length is 13 residues.